The source of this TCR beta chain is a study of blood T cell repertoires in COVID-19. Clones were sequenced by immunoSEQ multiplex PCR, and TCRdb holds only the in-frame ones, with some missing. The sample lists about 180,000 clones, about 79% occurring once. The length of the CDR3 is 12 residues. In germline, CDR1 is SEHNR, CDR2 FQNEAQ (reference sequence). V shed 5 bases and J shed 8 bases, with 12 bases lying between them. Source material: peripheral blood. V gene TRBV7-9 combines with J gene TRBJ1-1; D is undetermined. The sequence was collected from a woman in her 70s with acute or convalescent COVID-19. The CDR3 loop is CASSLSGLEAFF. CDR3 in DNA: TGTGCCAGCAGCCTCAGTGGCCTCGAAGCTTTCTTT.